This TCR beta chain was sequenced during a study of identical twins. This clonotype was observed a few times. Its matching antigen is unknown. Addition of a universal primer site occurred through template switching, and cDNA carried unique molecular identifiers. Using its own MiXCR run on the 5' RACE reads, TCRdb lists one record per CDR3 protein. The repertoire holds hundreds of thousands of distinct CDR3 sequences, with roughly 7.5% as singletons. This CDR3 is built from 13 residues. V dropped 1 base and J dropped 6; count of bases not matched to a gene: 2. Germline V gene data show CDR1 as MNHEY and CDR2 as SMNVEV (reference sequence). General study findings and limits: Models underestimated TCR alpha sharing (out-of-frame) in monozygotic twins. Part of the zero-insertion signal could reflect confounding by invariant MAIT and iNKT cells.

The same sample was also studied in work on yellow fever vaccine responses in identical twins.

The chain combines TRBV27 with TRBJ2-7, with 8 bases identical to TRBD1. The receptor comes from a young woman in good health. The sequenced sample consisted of memory (CD45RO+) T cells sorted from blood. The CDR3, as DNA: TGTGCCAGCAGTTTATACAGGGGGGTCGAGCAGTACTTC. It yields the protein CASSLYRGVEQYF.